This T cell receptor (beta chain) came from a study of T cells in localized non-small cell lung cancer. Study-wide results and limits: Compared with tumor, uninvolved adjacent lung displayed greater T cell clonality, ranking highest overall.

V was trimmed by 5 bases and J by 9 bases, leaving 11 bases between them. CDR1 and CDR2 from the germline V gene are SGHNT and YENEEA. The CDR3 is 12 amino acids. Using immunoSEQ multiplex PCR, the repertoire was profiled, and TCRdb retains in-frame clones only, with some absent. Of tens of thousands of clones detected, about 90% appear once; the ten largest clones hold about 1.9%. A note on this clone: The antigen remains undetermined.

The TCR was taken from a female donor of 60 years or more with stage I lung adenocarcinoma. The sequencing here drew on peripheral blood, taken before any cancer treatment. The chain has TRBV11-3 and TRBJ2-4; the D gene is possibly TRBD1 (5 bases). In DNA, the CDR3 is TGTGCCAGCAGCAATGTAAGGGGCATTCAGTACTTC. Its protein is CASSNVRGIQYF.